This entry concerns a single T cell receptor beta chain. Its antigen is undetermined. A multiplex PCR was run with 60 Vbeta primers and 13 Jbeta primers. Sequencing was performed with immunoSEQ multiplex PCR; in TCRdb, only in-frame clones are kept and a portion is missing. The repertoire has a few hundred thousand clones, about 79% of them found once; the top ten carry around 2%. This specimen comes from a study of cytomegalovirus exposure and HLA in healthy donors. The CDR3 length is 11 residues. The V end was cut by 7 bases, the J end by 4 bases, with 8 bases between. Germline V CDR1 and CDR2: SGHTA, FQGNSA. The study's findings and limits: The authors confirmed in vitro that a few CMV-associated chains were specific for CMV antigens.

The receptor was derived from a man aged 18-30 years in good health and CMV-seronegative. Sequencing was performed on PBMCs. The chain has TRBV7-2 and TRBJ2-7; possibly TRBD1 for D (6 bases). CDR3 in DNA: TGTGCCAGCAACGACAGGTACGAGCAGTACTTC. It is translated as CASNDRYEQYF.